One and the same sample provided the 5 T cell receptor beta chains below, sequenced in a study of blood T cell repertoires in COVID-19. TCRdb keeps only in-frame clones here, not all; method: immunoSEQ multiplex PCR. The sample has approximately 210,000 clones; less than 95% are singletons. The sequenced material came from peripheral blood. Receptor source: a man in his thirties or forties with COVID-19, enrolled during active disease.

The chain has TRBV27 and TRBJ2-7, with TRBD2 matching 10 bases. CDR1 is MNHEY and CDR2 is SMNVEV in the germline V gene (reference sequence). There are 14 residues in the CDR3. The V segment lost 6 bases and the J segment 4 bases; nucleotides outside the gene matches: 6. CDR3 DNA sequence: TGTGCCAGCAGCATTACTAGCGGGGAGTACGAGCAGTACTTC. This sequence encodes CASSITSGEYEQYF.

The chain joins TRBV19 to TRBJ1-1; 8 nucleotides match TRBD1. The CDR3 covers 15 residues. V shed 4 bases and J 0 bases; nucleotides not matched to a gene: 4. CDR1 LNHDA and CDR2 SQIVND come from the germline V gene (reference sequence). As DNA, the CDR3 is TGTGCCAGTAGTAACTACAGGGGGATGAACACTGAAGCTTTCTTT. Translating gives CASSNYRGMNTEAFF.

The chain has TRBV3-1 (or the pseudogene TRBV3-2) and TRBJ2-3; D possibly corresponds to TRBD1 (5 bases). Trimming stripped 3 bases from V and 2 bases from J, with 12 bases between. The germline V gene encodes CDR1 LGHDT and CDR2 YNNKEL (reference sequence). The CDR3 runs to 15 residues. CDR3 in DNA: TGTGCCAGCAGCCACGTCGACAGAATCACAGATACGCAGTATTTT. It translates to CASSHVDRITDTQYF.

The genes are TRBV2 and TRBJ1-5, with 8 positions matching TRBD1. The germline gives CDR1 SNHLY, CDR2 FYNNEI. The CDR3 sequence is 14 residues long. Trimming cost V 7 bases and J 0 bases; bases outside gene matches: 2. CDR3 nucleotide sequence: TGTGCCAGCACGGACAGGGATAGCAATCAGCCCCAGCATTTT. It codes for CASTDRDSNQPQHF.

The gene calls are TRBV7-9 and TRBJ2-3, with 7 bases identical to TRBD1. This CDR3 is built from 15 residues. CDR1 is SEHNR, CDR2 FQNEAQ, per germline (reference sequence). Germline trimming cut 3 bases from V and 4 bases from J; bases unmatched to any gene: 7. As DNA, the CDR3 is TGTGCCAGCAGCTTGGCCGGGACAGATGCAGATACGCAGTATTTT. Amino acids: CASSLAGTDADTQYF.